This T cell receptor beta chain is from a study of cytomegalovirus exposure and HLA in healthy donors. Broader study findings: Reports indicated that the classifier achieved high specificity and sensitivity in diagnosing cytomegalovirus status.

When sampled, the donors appeared nominally healthy, though they likely had unrecorded immune exposures. Per germline, CDR1 GTSNPN and CDR2 SVGIG (reference sequence). Deletions cut 0 bases from V and 0 bases from J, with 16 bases between. This CDR3 is built from 17 residues. Primers for the PCR totalled 60 Vbeta and 13 Jbeta. Using immunoSEQ multiplex PCR, the repertoire was profiled, and TCRdb retains in-frame clones only, with some absent. The sample shows about 160,000 clones, and approximately 2% sits with its ten largest clones. As for this clone: The antigen remains undetermined.

This sequence was found in a man in his thirties or forties in good health and CMV-seronegative. This sequence joins TRBV30 and TRBJ2-3; the D gene is possibly TRBD2 (6 bases). Sequences were obtained from PBMCs. The CDR3 bases are TGTGCCTGGAGTGTACCCAGGACTACGACTAGCACAGATACGCAGTATTTT. This gives the protein CAWSVPRTTTSTDTQYF.